This record concerns one T cell receptor beta chain sequence. What it binds is not known. Data came from immunoSEQ multiplex PCR; TCRdb stores just in-frame clones and leaves some out. Of 80,000 to 100,000 clones listed, around 89% are singletons. This record belongs to a study of T cell responses to AZD1222 COVID-19 vaccine. General study results and limits: Epitopes outside B.1.351 and B.1.1.7 mutated regions reportedly drew nearly half of spike TCRs. The donor cohort was predominantly white British with a female majority, and clonal diversity may have been underestimated. Recipients of two AZD1222 doses showed rising Spike-specific TCR breadth and depth.

The study pooled second doses at about 4 or about 12 weeks. Germline CDR1 is LGHNA and CDR2 is YNFKEQ. The CDR3 covers 14 residues. V lost 0 bases and J lost 5, with 10 bases in between. The source material was peripheral blood, sampled 28 days after the second AZD1222 dose. This receptor was taken from an adult who received the AZD1222 COVID-19 vaccine. The chain employs TRBV4-2 and TRBJ1-1; D is ambiguous. The CDR3, as DNA: TGTGCCAGCAGCCAAGACCCCGGTAGGACTGAAGCTTTCTTT. Residues: CASSQDPGRTEAFF.